The source of this TCR beta chain is a study of T cell responses to AZD1222 COVID-19 vaccine. On the study more broadly: Samples with a second dose at about 4 or about 12 weeks were pooled together.

The protocol was immunoSEQ multiplex PCR, while the TCRdb copy is restricted to in-frame clones and leaves out a portion. Here the sample spans roughly 110,000 clones, roughly 90% being singletons. Study conclusions and caveats: Females made up more of the donors, who were largely white British, and clonal diversity may have come out too low. Close to half of spike-specific TCRs reportedly recognize unmutated variant regions. Repertoires were collected only later (after the peak T cell response had occurred).

This CDR3 region has 13 residues. The germline CDR1 and CDR2 sequences are ENHRY and SYGVKD. The V end was cut by 11 bases, the J end by 8 bases, with 16 bases between. Details on this clone: Its antigen is as yet unknown.

The chain links TRBV10-3 to TRBJ1-6, with a possible D match to TRBD1 (6 bases). This receptor was obtained from an adult in good health. The sequencing here drew on peripheral blood, taken on day 0 of AZD1222 vaccination. Here the CDR3 reads CAGSAGADSPLHF. CDR3 DNA: TGTGCCGGGTCGGCAGGGGCCGATTCACCCCTCCACTTT.